The 2 T cell receptor beta chains below all came from one sample that was sequenced in a study of cytomegalovirus exposure and HLA in healthy donors. PCR was performed using 60 Vbeta and 13 Jbeta primers. Assay used: immunoSEQ multiplex PCR; TCRdb lists only in-frame clones, some missing. This table holds 110,000 or so clones, 74% found once. Sequencing was carried out using PBMCs. These receptors were collected from a woman aged 45-65 years in good health and CMV-seropositive.

J is TRBJ1-1 and V is TRBV7-3; D not resolved. Germline V lookup: CDR1 SGHTA, CDR2 FQGTGA. This CDR3 spans 13 amino acids. With 3 bases removed from V and 3 bases from J, the gap between germline ends came to 8 bases. This chain's CDR3 is CASSFGGDTEAFF. The CDR3 DNA follows: TGTGCCAGCAGCTTCGGCGGGGACACTGAAGCTTTCTTT.

V usage is TRBV7-9 and J usage is TRBJ2-5, with D possibly TRBD1 on 5 matching bases. The DNA end favors TRBJ2-7, so the J call may be wrong. This CDR3 spans 12 amino acids. Germline V gene data show CDR1 as SEHNR and CDR2 as FQNEAQ (reference sequence). This chain's CDR3 is CASSPPGSEQYF. CDR3 DNA sequence: TGTGCCAGCAGCCCCCCAGGGTCCGAGCAGTACTTC.